This T cell receptor beta chain was sequenced in a study of T cells in Graves' hyperthyroidism and ophthalmopathy. Study outcomes and limitations: Model output signaled ophthalmopathy a median approximately 6.2 months ahead of onset.

RNA transcripts gave rise to amplified TCR beta CDR3 regions. In the first-round RT-PCR of the TCR CDR3, the HTBI primer set was used. One entry per CDR3 protein, called by TCRdb with MiXCR from the multiplex PCR reads. The sample includes 50,000 to 75,000 distinct CDR3 sequences, approximately 50% of them seen just once. In germline, CDR1 is SEHNR, CDR2 FQNEAQ (reference sequence). With 2 bases clipped from V and 4 bases from J, the junction kept 10 bases outside the gene matches. The CDR3 length is 18 residues. Exclusion followed for patients with uncontrolled infection, other autoimmune disease, pregnancy or lactation. At least ten counts were recorded for this clonotype. Its specificity is not known.

The chain links TRBV7-9 to TRBJ2-6; 8 bases map to TRBD1. The clonotype was recovered from a woman aged 25-40 years with Graves' ophthalmopathy. The material sequenced was blood. CDR3 region: CASSLLAARGLGANVLTF. The CDR3 DNA is TGTGCCAGCAGCTTACTGGCGGCCAGGGGGCTAGGGGCCAACGTCCTGACTTTC.